This T cell receptor (beta chain) was identified during a study of CD8+CD57+ T cells in acquired aplastic anemia. The wider study: Quantities of DNA derived from sorted CD4+ and CD8+ cells averaged around 3 ug.

Genomic DNA served as template for TCR beta VDJ and CDR3 profiling. One entry per CDR3 protein results from TCRdb running MiXCR on the reads. The sample lists 130,000 or so distinct CDR3 sequences, around two fifths occurring once. Findings and caveats of the study: Comparison of patients with controls identified 25 to 35 shared CD8+ CDR3 sequences. Patients and healthy controls showed no significant CD8+ Simpson's diversity difference.

V lost 5 bases, J lost 6 bases, and 9 bases stayed unmatched. CDR1 is ENHRY and CDR2 is SYGVKD in the germline V gene. CDR3 length equals 15 residues. Worth noting for this clonotype: Antigen: not known.

This clonotype was sampled from a human donor in good health, serving as a control. The sequenced sample was sorted CD4+, CD8+, or CD8+CD57+ T cells (not recorded which) from PBMCs. The chain employs TRBV10-3 and TRBJ2-1, with 8 bases fitting TRBD1. CDR3 loop: CAISPQGARSNEQFF. The DNA of the CDR3 is TGTGCCATCAGTCCCCAGGGGGCAAGATCCAATGAGCAGTTCTTC.